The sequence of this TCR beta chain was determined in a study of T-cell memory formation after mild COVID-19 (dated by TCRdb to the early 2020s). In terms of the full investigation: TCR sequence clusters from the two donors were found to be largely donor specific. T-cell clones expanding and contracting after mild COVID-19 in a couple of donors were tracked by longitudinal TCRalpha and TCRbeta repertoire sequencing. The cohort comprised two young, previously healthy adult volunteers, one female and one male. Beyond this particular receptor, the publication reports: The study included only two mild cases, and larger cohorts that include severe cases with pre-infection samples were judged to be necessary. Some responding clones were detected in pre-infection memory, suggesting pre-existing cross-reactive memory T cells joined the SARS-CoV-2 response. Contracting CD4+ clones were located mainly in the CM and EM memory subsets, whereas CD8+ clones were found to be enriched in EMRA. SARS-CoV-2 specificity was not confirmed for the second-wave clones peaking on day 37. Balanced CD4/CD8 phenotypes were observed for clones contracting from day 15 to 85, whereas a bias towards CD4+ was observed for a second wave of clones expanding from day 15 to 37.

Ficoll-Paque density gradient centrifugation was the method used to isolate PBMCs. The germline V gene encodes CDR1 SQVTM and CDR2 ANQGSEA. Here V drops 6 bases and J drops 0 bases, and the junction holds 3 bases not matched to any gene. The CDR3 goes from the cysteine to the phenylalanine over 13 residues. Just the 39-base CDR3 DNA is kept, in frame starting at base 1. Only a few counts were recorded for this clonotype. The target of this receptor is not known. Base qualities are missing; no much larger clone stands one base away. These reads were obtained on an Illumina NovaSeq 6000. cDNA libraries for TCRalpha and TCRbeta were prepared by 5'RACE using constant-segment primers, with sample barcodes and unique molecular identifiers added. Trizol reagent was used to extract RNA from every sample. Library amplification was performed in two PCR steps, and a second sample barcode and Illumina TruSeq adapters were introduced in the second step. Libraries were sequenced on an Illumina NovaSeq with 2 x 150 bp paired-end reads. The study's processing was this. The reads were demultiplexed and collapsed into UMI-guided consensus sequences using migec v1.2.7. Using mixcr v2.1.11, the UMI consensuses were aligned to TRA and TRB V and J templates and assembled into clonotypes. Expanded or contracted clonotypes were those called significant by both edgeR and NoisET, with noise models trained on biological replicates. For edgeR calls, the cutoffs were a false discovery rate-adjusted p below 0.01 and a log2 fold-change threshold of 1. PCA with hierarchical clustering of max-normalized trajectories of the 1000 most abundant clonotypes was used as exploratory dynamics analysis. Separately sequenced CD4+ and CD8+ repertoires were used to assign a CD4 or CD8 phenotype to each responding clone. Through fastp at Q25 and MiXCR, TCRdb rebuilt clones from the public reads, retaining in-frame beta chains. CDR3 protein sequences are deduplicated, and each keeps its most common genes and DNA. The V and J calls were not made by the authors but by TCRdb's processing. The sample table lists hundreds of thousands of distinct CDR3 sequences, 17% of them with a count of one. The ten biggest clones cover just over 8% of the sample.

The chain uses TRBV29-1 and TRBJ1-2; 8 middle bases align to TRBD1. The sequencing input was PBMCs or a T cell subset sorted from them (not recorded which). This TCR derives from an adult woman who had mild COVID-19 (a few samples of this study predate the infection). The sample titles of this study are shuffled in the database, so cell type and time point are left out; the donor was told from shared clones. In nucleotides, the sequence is TGCAGCGTCCGGGACAGGTCTAACTATGGCTACACCTTC. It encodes CSVRDRSNYGYTF.